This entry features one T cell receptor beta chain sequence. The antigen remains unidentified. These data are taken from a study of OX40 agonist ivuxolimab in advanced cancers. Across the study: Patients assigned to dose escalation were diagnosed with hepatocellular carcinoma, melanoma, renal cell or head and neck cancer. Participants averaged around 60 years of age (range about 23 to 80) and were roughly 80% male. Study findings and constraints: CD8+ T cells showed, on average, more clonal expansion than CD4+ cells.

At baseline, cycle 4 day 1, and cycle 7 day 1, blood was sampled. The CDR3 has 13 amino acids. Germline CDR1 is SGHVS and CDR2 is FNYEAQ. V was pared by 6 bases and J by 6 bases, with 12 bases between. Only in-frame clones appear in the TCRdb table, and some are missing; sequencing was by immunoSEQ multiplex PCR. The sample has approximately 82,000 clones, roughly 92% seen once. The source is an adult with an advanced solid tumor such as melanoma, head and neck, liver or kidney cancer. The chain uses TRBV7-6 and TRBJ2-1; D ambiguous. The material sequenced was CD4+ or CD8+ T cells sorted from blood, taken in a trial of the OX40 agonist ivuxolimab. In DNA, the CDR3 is TGTGCCAGCAGTAGTATGACTGGCAATGAGCAGTTCTTC. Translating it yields CASSSMTGNEQFF.